This record looks at one TCR beta chain sequence and its context. The antigen is undetermined. This entry belongs to a study of cytomegalovirus exposure and HLA in healthy donors. For the study at large: HLA-typed donors were the source of about 85 million unique TCRs held in an early data release. Study conclusions and caveats: Earlier findings revealed that most TCR beta V segments proved productive either about 87% or about 30% of the time.

The PCR ran on 60 Vbeta and 13 Jbeta primers. Assay used: immunoSEQ multiplex PCR; TCRdb lists only in-frame clones, some missing. This table lists under 40,000 clones. The V end was cut by 0 bases, the J end by 2 bases, with 10 bases between. This CDR3 is 15 amino acids long. From germline, CDR1 is SGHVS and CDR2 FQNEAQ. The sequence was collected from a woman in her thirties or forties in good health and CMV-seropositive. The sequencing sample was made of PBMCs. The chain recombines TRBV7-8 with TRBJ1-2, with a possible D match to TRBD1 (5 bases). The CDR3 region has the DNA TGTGCCAGCAGCTTAGCTTCGACAGCCAACTATGGCTACACCTTC. Its translation: CASSLASTANYGYTF. Variable domain in full (rest from reference TRBV7-8 and TRBJ1-2): GAGVSQSPRYKVAKRGQDVALRCDPISGHVSLFWYQQALGQGPEFLTYFQNEAQLDKSGLPSDRFFAERPEGSVSTLKIQRTQQEDSAVYLCASSLASTANYGYTFGSGTRLTVV.